What follows are 21 T cell receptor beta chains derived from one specimen sequenced in a study of beta chain features in type 1 diabetes. Their target antigens are unknown. The study reverse transcribed the entire isolated RNA, so it sequenced expressed TCRB transcripts. Measured with immunoSEQ multiplex PCR; TCRdb has only the in-frame clones, and not every one. The table includes 250,000 to 300,000 clones, approximately 25% detected once. General study findings and limits: Among patients with Type 1 diabetes, TCRB CDR3s were moderately but significantly shorter in every one of the four CD4+ subsets.

Sequencing used naive CD4+ T cells from blood. All receptors derive from a young woman with type 1 diabetes.

The CDR3 region has the DNA TGTGCCATCGCGGCTACTAGCGGAAACAATGAGCAGTTCTTC. It specifies CAIAATSGNNEQFF. This chain connects TRBV10-3 to TRBJ2-1; 8 nucleotides match TRBD2. This CDR3 region has 14 residues. CDR1 is ENHRY and CDR2 is SYGVKD in the germline V gene. J gave up 5 bases and V 8 bases, and 8 bases lay outside the gene matches.

This clone was counted only a few times. This chain connects TRBV5-1 to TRBJ2-5, with 9 bases aligning to TRBD1. Looked up from germline, CDR1 is SGHRS and CDR2 is YFSETQ. This CDR3 contains 14 residues. Trimming at V came to 4 bases and at J to 2 bases, leaving 3 bases not matched to a gene. CDR3 in DNA: TGCGCCAGCAGCACCGGGACAGGGCAAGAGACCCAGTACTTC. Translation gives CASSTGTGQETQYF.

This clone was seen a few times. The CDR3 region is CASSTQDSYQETQYF. The CDR3 DNA reads as TGCGCCAGCAGCACCCAGGACAGCTACCAAGAGACCCAGTACTTC. V is TRBV5-1 and J is TRBJ2-5; D may be TRBD1 (6 bases). CDR1 SGHRS and CDR2 YFSETQ come from the germline V gene. This CDR3 comprises 15 residues. The V end was cut by 4 bases, the J end by 0 bases, with 13 bases between.

The V and J genes are TRBV28 and TRBJ1-3; 9 positions agree with TRBD1. Germline V gene data show CDR1 as MDHEN and CDR2 as SYDVKM. V was pared by 4 bases and J by 1 base, with 2 bases of the junction left unmatched. This CDR3 contains 15 residues. The CDR3 sequence: CASSSTGGSGNTIYF. CDR3 in DNA: TGTGCCAGCAGTTCGACAGGGGGGTCTGGAAACACCATATATTTT.

This chain uses TRBV9 with TRBJ2-2, with 9 bases that match TRBD2. V lost 1 base and J lost 8; bases outside the gene matches: 9. Germline-derived CDR1 and CDR2 are SGDLS and YYNGEE. The CDR3 is made up of 16 amino acids. The CDR3 region has the DNA TGTGCCAGCAGCGTAAAAGGTAGCGGGAGCATTGGGGAGCTGTTTTTT. It codes for CASSVKGSGSIGELFF.

V and J are TRBV28 and TRBJ1-5; D is unresolved. The length of the CDR3 is 14 residues. With 4 bases removed from V and 5 bases from J, the gap between germline ends came to 12 bases. Germline V gives CDR1 MDHEN, CDR2 SYDVKM. The CDR3 sequence: CASSSGYRHQPQHF. The CDR3 DNA sequence: TGTGCCAGCAGTTCGGGTTACCGTCATCAGCCCCAGCATTTT.

This clone turned up a few times. This chain uses TRBV5-6 with TRBJ2-3; the match to TRBD2 covers 8 bases. The V and J ends lost 4 bases and 3 bases, in that order; junction bases with no gene match: 10. There are 16 residues in the CDR3. The germline CDR1 and CDR2 sequences are SGHDT and YYEEEE. The CDR3 DNA sequence: TGTGCCAGCAGCCCCTCGACGAGCGGGAGTACAGATACGCAGTATTTT. It is translated as CASSPSTSGSTDTQYF.

This clone was seen only a few times. Other nucleotide sequences in the sample specify the same CDR3. The chain employs TRBV5-1 and TRBJ2-1; 12 positions agree with TRBD2. Germline V CDR1 and CDR2: SGHRS, YFSETQ. The CDR3 consists of 15 residues. The V segment lost 0 bases and the J segment 6 bases; nucleotides outside the gene matches: 1. CDR3 nucleotide sequence: TGCGCCAGCAGCTTGGGACTAGCGGGAGTCAATGAGCAGTTCTTC. This gives the protein CASSLGLAGVNEQFF.

The chain links TRBV6-5 to TRBJ2-7; 8 bases line up with TRBD2. The length of the CDR3 is 15 residues. Germline loops: CDR1 MNHEY, CDR2 SVGAGI. V gave up 0 bases and J gave up 3 bases; unmatched junction bases: 4. The CDR3 is CASSYSRTSSYEQYF. CDR3 coding DNA: TGTGCCAGCAGTTACTCCCGGACTAGCAGCTACGAGCAGTACTTC.

In nucleotides, the CDR3 is TGTGCCAGCAGCCCCGGGACAGCGGAAAAACTGTTTTTT. It yields the protein CASSPGTAEKLFF. The V gene is TRBV6-6, the J gene TRBJ1-4; 7 nucleotides align to TRBD1. V was clipped by 6 bases and J by 8 bases; unmatched bases: 6. CDR3 size: 13 residues. Germline assignment: CDR1 MNHNY and CDR2 SVGAGI (reference sequence).

This clone was found a few times. V and J are TRBV18 and TRBJ1-1, with D uncertain. This CDR3 spans 13 amino acids. Germline V gives CDR1 KGHSH, CDR2 LQKENI. The V end lost 6 bases, the J end lost 1 base, and 9 bases lay between the germline ends. DNA for the CDR3: TGTGCCAGCTCCCAAACAGAGAACACTGAAGCTTTCTTT. The encoded protein is CASSQTENTEAFF.

The chain carries TRBV7-9 and TRBJ2-5, with TRBD1 as a possible D gene (6 bases). The CDR3 is 13 residues long. V lost 1 base to trimming and J lost 7 bases, with 10 bases between them. The germline V gene has CDR1 SEHNR and CDR2 FQNEAQ (reference sequence). The CDR3 loop reads CASSLGTARTQYF. The CDR3 DNA reads as TGTGCCAGCAGCTTAGGGACAGCCAGGACCCAGTACTTC. The variable domain in full, with the rest retrieved from reference TRBV7-9 and TRBJ2-5, is DTGVSQNPRHKITKRGQNVTFRCDPISEHNRLYWYRQTLGQGPEFLTYFQNEAQLEKSRLLSDRFSAERPKGSFSTLEIQRTEQGDSAMYLCASSLGTARTQYFGPGTRLLVL.

The table lists this clone with a few counts. V is TRBV7-8 and J is TRBJ1-4; 9 bases are a match to TRBD1. In germline, CDR1 is SGHVS, CDR2 FQNEAQ. Trimming removed 5 bases from V and 6 bases from J; junction bases left unmatched: 4. This CDR3 has 14 residues. The CDR3 DNA sequence: TGTGCCAGCAGCCGCGACAGGGGGGATGAAAAACTGTTTTTT. It encodes CASSRDRGDEKLFF.

There are a few counts of this clone. The gene calls are TRBV7-9 and TRBJ2-1, with a possible D match to TRBD2 (6 bases). This CDR3 has 13 residues. Trimming shortened V by 3 bases and J by 11 bases, and 14 bases separated the two germline ends. Germline V gene lookup returns CDR1 SEHNR and CDR2 FQNEAQ (reference sequence). CDR3 residues: CASSLRGKEQQFF. The CDR3 DNA reads TGTGCCAGCAGCTTGCGGGGCAAGGAGCAGCAGTTCTTC.

The sample holds a few counts of this clone. The V gene is TRBV11-2, the J gene TRBJ1-1; possible D gene TRBD1, 5 bases. Trimming removed 6 bases at V and 6 bases at J, with 14 bases between. CDR3 size: 13 residues. CDR1 is SGHAT, CDR2 FQNNGV, per germline. CDR3 DNA: TGTGCCAGCAGGAGACAGATCGATTCTGAAGCTTTCTTT. Amino acid sequence: CASRRQIDSEAFF.

V gene TRBV5-1 combines with J gene TRBJ1-2; 9 nucleotides match TRBD1. The trim removed 3 bases at V and 6 bases at J, leaving 6 bases unmatched. This CDR3 has 14 residues. The germline CDR1 and CDR2 sequences are SGHRS and YFSETQ. CDR3 bases: TGCGCCAGCAGCTCTACCGGGACAGGGAATGGCTACACCTTC. This gives the protein CASSSTGTGNGYTF.

This clone was counted only a few times. The DNA for the CDR3 is TGTGCCAGCAGCTCAGCAGCTAGCAATCAGCCCCAGCATTTT. It specifies CASSSAASNQPQHF. The chain couples TRBV7-9 to TRBJ1-5; D unclear. Trimming pared 4 bases from V and 0 bases from J, leaving 7 bases between. Germline values: CDR1 SEHNR, CDR2 FQNEAQ (reference sequence). The CDR3 is 14 residues long.

This CDR3 is CASSEQGVGYGYTF. CDR3 bases: TGTGCCAGCAGTGAACAGGGTGTGGGCTATGGCTACACCTTC. The J gene is TRBJ1-2, the V gene TRBV6-1; tentatively, D is TRBD1 (5 bases). This CDR3 region has 14 residues. The germline gives CDR1 MNHNS, CDR2 SASEGT. Trimming removed 2 bases from V and 4 bases from J, with 11 bases in between.

This chain connects TRBV11-2 to TRBJ2-7, with 7 bases that match TRBD2. V lost 3 bases, J lost 5 bases, and 7 bases stayed unmatched. The CDR3 is 14 residues long. From germline, CDR1 is SGHAT and CDR2 FQNNGV. In nucleotides, the CDR3 is TGTGCCAGCAGCTTCCGCCCGGGGGGACACGAGCAGTACTTC. This translates into CASSFRPGGHEQYF.

This clone was seen a handful of times. The V call is TRBV28, the J call TRBJ2-7; 12 positions agree with TRBD2. V trimming: 7 bases; J trimming: 5 bases; junction bases outside the gene matches: 9. The CDR3 extends over 15 amino acids. From germline, CDR1 is MDHEN and CDR2 SYDVKM. This CDR3 is CASTDLAGGWNEQYF. Here the CDR3 DNA reads TGTGCCAGCACCGACCTAGCGGGAGGGTGGAACGAGCAGTACTTC.

The sample holds one count of this clone. This rearrangement joins TRBV4-2 to TRBJ2-5; unclear D gene. Germline V CDR1 and CDR2: LGHNA, YNFKEQ. CDR3 length: 14 residues. V lost 0 bases, J lost 4 bases, and 9 bases lay in between. The chain's CDR3 is CASSQERIRETQYF. The CDR3 DNA reads as TGTGCCAGCAGCCAAGAGAGGATAAGAGAGACCCAGTACTTC.